This TCR beta chain was sequenced in a study of T cells in Graves' hyperthyroidism and ophthalmopathy. Ten or more counts support this clonotype. Germline lookup yields CDR1 SNHLY and CDR2 FYNNEI. Trimming left V 11 bases short and J 5 bases short, with 18 bases between. This CDR3 spans 13 amino acids. Regions amplified from RNA transcripts were the TCR beta CDR3 regions. Using the HTBI primer set, a first-round RT-PCR was run on the TCR CDR3. TCRdb redid the calling of the multiplex PCR reads with MiXCR, one entry per CDR3 protein. The repertoire holds approximately 640,000 distinct CDR3 sequences, 40% to 55% seen once, with under 8% in the top ten.

The chain combines TRBV2 with TRBJ2-5, with D tentatively TRBD2 (5 bases). The source of this sequence is an adult man with Graves' disease, either hyperthyroidism or ophthalmopathy (not recorded which). Material for sequencing was peripheral blood or thyroid tissue (not recorded which). CDR3 protein: CACKPGWAETQYF. CDR3 nucleotide sequence: TGTGCCTGTAAACCGGGGTGGGCTGAGACCCAGTACTTC.